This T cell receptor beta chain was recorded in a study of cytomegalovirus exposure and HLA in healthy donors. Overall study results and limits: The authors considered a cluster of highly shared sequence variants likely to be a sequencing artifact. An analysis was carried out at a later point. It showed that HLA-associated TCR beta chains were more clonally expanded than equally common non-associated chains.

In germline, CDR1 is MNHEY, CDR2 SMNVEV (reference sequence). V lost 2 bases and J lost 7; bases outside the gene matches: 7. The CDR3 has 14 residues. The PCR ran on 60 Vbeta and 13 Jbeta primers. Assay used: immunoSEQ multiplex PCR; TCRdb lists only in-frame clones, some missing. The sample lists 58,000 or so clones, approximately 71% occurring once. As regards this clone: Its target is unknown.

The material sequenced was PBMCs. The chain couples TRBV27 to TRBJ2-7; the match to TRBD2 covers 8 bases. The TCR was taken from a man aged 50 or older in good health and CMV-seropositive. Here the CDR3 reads CASSLSGSRQEQYF. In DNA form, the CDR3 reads TGTGCCAGCAGTTTAAGCGGGAGCCGTCAAGAGCAGTACTTC.